The next 25 T cell receptor beta chains were all read from a single sample in a study of radiotherapy plus CTLA-4 blockade in lung cancer. The table came from immunoSEQ multiplex PCR; TCRdb's copy has only in-frame clones and leaves some out. The data contain tens of thousands of clones, 70% to 80% of them singletons. The sequenced sample was peripheral blood, obtained from a patient treated with radiotherapy plus ipilimumab. The receptors shown here come from a human donor with non-small cell lung cancer who had a complete response to radiotherapy plus ipilimumab.

This chain connects TRBV5-6 to TRBJ2-7; the D is unclear. Trimming removed 2 bases from V and 4 bases from J, with 10 bases in between. There are 13 residues in the CDR3. Per germline, CDR1 SGHDT and CDR2 YYEEEE. The CDR3 nucleotides read TGTGCCAGCAGCTTTCGGGCCAGATACGAGCAGTACGTC. Its translation: CASSFRARYEQYV.

In this sample, this clone turned up a few times. The chain recombines TRBV4-1 with TRBJ2-7; either TRBD1 or TRBD2 may supply D (5 bases each). CDR1 is MGHRA, CDR2 YSYEKL, per germline. Trimming stripped 6 bases from V and 3 bases from J, with 12 bases between. The CDR3 is 13 residues long. The CDR3 region is CASRSAGSYEQYF. In nucleotides, the CDR3 is TGCGCCAGCAGGTCGGCAGGGAGCTACGAGCAGTACTTC.

The V and J genes are TRBV15 and TRBJ1-1; no firm D call. V shed 1 base and J shed 0 bases, with 6 bases lying between them. The germline V gene has CDR1 LNHNV and CDR2 YYDKDF (reference sequence). The CDR3 is made up of 14 amino acids. The CDR3 spells CATSRALMNTEAFF. CDR3 sequence (DNA): TGTGCCACCAGCAGAGCCCTTATGAACACTGAAGCTTTCTTT. The full variable domain, in which reference TRBV15 and TRBJ1-1 provide the parts outside the CDR3, is DAMVIQNPRYQVTQFGKPVTLSCSQTLNHNVMYWYQQKSSQAPKLLFHYYDKDFNNEADTPDNFQSRRPNTSFCFLDIRSPGLGDTAMYLCATSRALMNTEAFFGQGTRLTVV.

The chain has TRBV27 and TRBJ1-5, with TRBD1 matching 7 bases. This CDR3 spans 14 amino acids. The germline V gene encodes CDR1 MNHEY and CDR2 SMNVEV (reference sequence). After removal of 3 bases from V and 2 bases from J, the junction contained 1 base not matched to a gene. CDR3 amino acids: CASSFGQGNQPQHF. The CDR3 DNA is TGTGCCAGCAGTTTCGGACAGGGCAATCAGCCCCAGCATTTT.

The rearrangement uses TRBV5-6 and TRBJ1-4; 7 bases fit TRBD1. The V gene end was trimmed by 4 bases and the J gene end by 4 bases; junction bases not matched to a gene: 7. There are 15 residues in the CDR3. Germline V CDR1 and CDR2: SGHDT, YYEEEE. The CDR3 DNA is TGTGCCAGCAGCATAGCCCGGGACAGTAATGAAAAACTGTTTTTT. It specifies CASSIARDSNEKLFF.

This clone was counted a single time. This rearrangement joins TRBV28 to TRBJ2-2; D gene ambiguous. CDR1 and CDR2 from the germline V gene are MDHEN and SYDVKM. The CDR3 spans 13 residues. The V end lost 8 bases, the J end lost 5 bases, and 12 bases lay between the germline ends. CDR3 sequence reads: CASGRAATGELFF. For the CDR3, the DNA is TGTGCCAGCGGACGGGCAGCGACCGGGGAGCTGTTTTTT.

This chain joins TRBV9 and TRBJ1-3, with unresolved D. The germline gives CDR1 SGDLS, CDR2 YYNGEE. The ends were cut back, 1 base at V and 4 bases at J, with 9 bases in the middle. This CDR3 contains 14 residues. This CDR3 reads CASSVRPDGNTIYF. CDR3 coding DNA: TGTGCCAGCAGCGTAAGACCTGACGGAAACACCATATATTTT.

Points on this clone: The sample contains more than one DNA sequence encoding this CDR3. The chain combines TRBV18 with TRBJ2-1; D unclear. Trimming pared 2 bases from V and 6 bases from J, leaving 5 bases between. There are 12 residues in the CDR3. Germline-derived CDR1 and CDR2 are KGHSH and LQKENI. The CDR3 is CASSPGVNEQFF. The DNA for the CDR3 is TGTGCCAGCTCACCAGGGGTCAATGAGCAGTTCTTC.

The chain is built from TRBV5-8 and TRBJ2-1; 8 bases fit TRBD1. Germline V gene lookup returns CDR1 SGHTS and CDR2 YDEGEE. Unmatched junction bases numbered 6, after V lost 3 bases and J lost 4 bases. The length of the CDR3 is 15 residues. Here the CDR3 reads CASSSTGGLYNEQFF. In nucleotides, the CDR3 is TGTGCCAGCAGCTCAACAGGGGGGCTGTACAATGAGCAGTTCTTC.

This chain links TRBV28 with TRBJ2-7; D perhaps matches TRBD1 (5 bases). Deletions cut 5 bases from V and 2 bases from J, with 7 bases between. The CDR3 length is 12 residues. CDR1 and CDR2 from the germline V gene are MDHEN and SYDVKM. The CDR3 is CASSRQTYEQYF. The CDR3 bases are TGTGCCAGCAGTCGACAGACCTACGAGCAGTACTTC.

The rearrangement uses TRBV7-9 and TRBJ1-6, with 9 positions matching TRBD1. V lost 5 bases, J lost 7 bases, and 6 bases stayed unmatched. The CDR3 sequence is 15 residues long. Germline-derived CDR1 and CDR2 are SEHNR and FQNEAQ (reference sequence). The CDR3 loop is CASSRGTGLNSPLHF. CDR3 sequence (DNA): TGTGCCAGCAGCCGGGGGACAGGGTTGAATTCACCCCTCCACTTT.

The V gene is TRBV6-6, the J gene TRBJ1-5, with TRBD1 as a possible D gene (5 bases). This CDR3 has 15 residues. Trimming stripped 5 bases from V and 5 bases from J, with 16 bases between. Germline CDR1 reads MNHNY; CDR2 reads SVGAGI (reference sequence). CDR3 protein: CASSTDSGGHQPQHF. As DNA, the CDR3 is TGTGCCAGCAGTACCGACAGTGGAGGGCATCAGCCCCAGCATTTT.

This chain links TRBV7-2 with TRBJ1-5; a weak D match, TRBD1 (5 bases). This CDR3 comprises 15 residues. CDR1 is SGHTA and CDR2 is FQGNSA in the germline V gene. V was clipped by 4 bases and J by 2 bases, with 12 bases between them. The CDR3 nucleotides are TGTGCCAGCAGCTCACCAGGGAATGGCAATCAGCCCCAGCATTTT. Its translation is CASSSPGNGNQPQHF.

This clone was seen once. This chain joins TRBV11-3 and TRBJ2-7; no reliable D call. V was cut by 1 base and J by 2 bases, with 9 bases left in between. The CDR3 totals 14 residues. Germline CDR1 SGHNT, CDR2 YENEEA. Here the CDR3 DNA reads TGTGCCAGCAGCTTAGGCCACCAGACCTACGAGCAGTACTTC. Protein sequence: CASSLGHQTYEQYF.

The chain carries TRBV9 and TRBJ1-5, with D unclear. Deletions cut 0 bases from V and 0 bases from J, with 7 bases between. The CDR3 length is 15 residues. Per germline, CDR1 SGDLS and CDR2 YYNGEE. CDR3 in DNA: TGTGCCAGCAGCGTAGGAACCTCTAGCAATCAGCCCCAGCATTTT. Its protein is CASSVGTSSNQPQHF.

The chain couples TRBV2 to TRBJ2-7; D gene unclear. Per the germline V gene, CDR1 is SNHLY and CDR2 is FYNNEI. Trimming left V 8 bases short and J 3 bases short, with 11 bases between. CDR3 length: 12 residues. This CDR3 reads CASSPQLYEQYF. CDR3 nucleotide sequence: TGTGCCAGCTCGCCCCAACTCTACGAGCAGTACTTC.

The chain uses TRBV5-1 and TRBJ2-7, with D perhaps TRBD1 (6 bases). The CDR3 totals 13 residues. Germline loops: CDR1 SGHRS, CDR2 YFSETQ. With 5 bases removed from V and 4 bases from J, the gap between germline ends came to 13 bases. The CDR3 is CASRTERGYEQYF. Written as DNA, the CDR3 is TGCGCCAGCAGAACCGAGAGGGGGTACGAGCAGTACTTC.

This rearrangement joins TRBV9 to TRBJ1-6; 10 positions agree with TRBD1. The junction had 9 bases not matched to a gene; V was cut back by 3 bases and J by 6 bases. The CDR3 has 17 residues. Germline assignment: CDR1 SGDLS and CDR2 YYNGEE. In nucleotides, the CDR3 is TGTGCCAGCAGCGCCGTAGGGGGACAGGGGATTAATTCACCCCTCCACTTT. It codes for CASSAVGGQGINSPLHF.

This clone was found a few times. The chain combines TRBV2 with TRBJ2-4; TRBD1 matches 7 bases. The CDR3 spans 15 residues. Germline V gene lookup returns CDR1 SNHLY and CDR2 FYNNEI. The trim removed 2 bases at V and 2 bases at J, leaving 3 bases unmatched. CDR3 DNA: TGTGCCAGCAGTGAACAGGGGGTGACCAAAAACATTCAGTACTTC. Translation: CASSEQGVTKNIQYF.

This chain connects TRBV5-6 to TRBJ2-3, with D tentatively TRBD1 or TRBD2 (5 bases each). Trimming took 5 bases from V and 3 from J, leaving 19 bases between them. The germline V gene has CDR1 SGHDT and CDR2 YYEEEE. This CDR3 is built from 16 residues. The CDR3 region has the DNA TGTGCCAGCAGAAATGAACTAGGCCCAGGGACAGATACGCAGTATTTT. Translated: CASRNELGPGTDTQYF.

This sequence joins TRBV7-9 and TRBJ1-1, with 8 bases identical to TRBD1. V trimming: 2 bases; J trimming: 3 bases; junction bases outside the gene matches: 5. This CDR3 region has 15 residues. CDR1 is SEHNR, CDR2 FQNEAQ, per germline (reference sequence). DNA for the CDR3: TGTGCCAGCAGCTTAAGGACAGGGCGCGACACTGAAGCTTTCTTT. It encodes CASSLRTGRDTEAFF. The entire variable domain, with the rest obtained from reference TRBV7-9 and TRBJ1-1, is as follows: DTGVSQNPRHKITKRGQNVTFRCDPISEHNRLYWYRQTLGQGPEFLTYFQNEAQLEKSRLLSDRFSAERPKGSFSTLEIQRTEQGDSAMYLCASSLRTGRDTEAFFGQGTRLTVV.

The chain uses TRBV4-3 and TRBJ1-4; TRBD1 matches at 7 bases. Germline V lookup: CDR1 LGHNA, CDR2 YSLEER. J was trimmed by 5 bases and V by 3 bases; bases with no gene match: 6. The CDR3 sequence is 15 residues long. CDR3 sequence: CASSQSWTGNEKLFF. CDR3 sequence (DNA): TGCGCCAGCAGCCAGAGCTGGACAGGAAATGAAAAACTGTTTTTT.

V is TRBV7-9 and J is TRBJ2-5; weak D call: TRBD2 (5 bases). Germline V gene lookup returns CDR1 SEHNR and CDR2 FQNEAQ (reference sequence). The CDR3 loop spans 16 amino acids. Trimming removed 1 base from V and 1 base from J, with 13 bases in between. CDR3 protein: CASSLVMIGGQETQYF. Here the CDR3 DNA reads TGTGCCAGCAGCTTAGTCATGATCGGAGGCCAAGAGACCCAGTACTTC.

The CDR3 here is CASSYLGKGFNEKLFF. CDR3 coding DNA: TGTGCCAGCAGTTACCTCGGAAAAGGATTTAATGAAAAACTGTTTTTT. The J gene is TRBJ1-4, the V gene TRBV7-9; D uncertain. This CDR3 region has 16 residues. In germline, CDR1 is SEHNR, CDR2 FQNEAQ (reference sequence). V lost 6 bases to trimming and J lost 4 bases, with 18 bases between them. The complete variable domain, with remaining parts taken from reference TRBV7-9 and TRBJ1-4, reads DTGVSQNPRHKITKRGQNVTFRCDPISEHNRLYWYRQTLGQGPEFLTYFQNEAQLEKSRLLSDRFSAERPKGSFSTLEIQRTEQGDSAMYLCASSYLGKGFNEKLFFGSGTQLSVL.

A single count supports this clone. This chain joins TRBV14 and TRBJ1-2, with TRBD1 matching 7 bases. There are 12 residues in the CDR3. From germline, CDR1 is SGHDN and CDR2 FVKESK. After removal of 4 bases from V and 5 bases from J, the junction contained 1 base not matched to a gene. For the CDR3, the DNA is TGTGCCAGCAGCCCGGGACAGTATGGCTACACCTTC. This gives the protein CASSPGQYGYTF. Full variable domain (missing parts from reference TRBV14 and TRBJ1-2): EAGVTQFPSHSVIEKGQTVTLRCDPISGHDNLYWYRRVMGKEIKFLLHFVKESKQDESGMPNNRFLAERTGGTYSTLKVQPAELEDSGVYFCASSPGQYGYTFGSGTRLTVV.